This TCR beta chain was identified in a study of T cell repertoires in cytomegalovirus infection. Background on the study: From public TCR beta signatures came an indication of both CMV infection and matching HLA type. Study observations and caveats: HLA-C-restricted TCR beta clonotypes specific for CMV led the ex vivo response. Using cumulative public TCR beta family frequency, the authors identified those who carried CMV together with the relevant HLA.

This CDR3 has 14 residues. V was clipped by 2 bases and J by 1 base, with 6 bases between them. The germline V gene has CDR1 MNHEY and CDR2 SVGEGT. TCRdb analysed the reads with MiXCR anew, one entry per CDR3 protein. The sample carries 630,000 or so distinct CDR3 sequences, roughly 24% recorded once. This clonotype appeared many times. The antigen is undetermined. The source is a human donor in good health (CMV status not recorded). Some clones in this sample may be carry-over from other donors' samples. The sample taken for sequencing was CD8+ T cells from PBMCs. The chain joins TRBV6-2 or TRBV6-3 to TRBJ2-1; no firm D call. For the CDR3, the DNA is TGTGCCAGCAGTTACCAGTGGTCCTACAATGAGCAGTTCTTC. It is translated as CASSYQWSYNEQFF.